The 23 T cell receptor beta chains listed next were all sequenced from one sample in a study of blood T cell repertoires in COVID-19. The method was immunoSEQ multiplex PCR; TCRdb's version includes in-frame clones alone and lacks a portion of them. Altogether roughly 120,000 clones are present, 75% to 90% being singletons, with the ten largest covering roughly 8%. Sequences were obtained from peripheral blood. All receptors come from a human donor in a cohort sampled during active COVID-19.

The J gene is TRBJ2-2, the V gene TRBV28; 9 bases agree with TRBD1. V gave up 8 bases and J gave up 7 bases; unmatched junction bases: 8. Looked up from germline, CDR1 is MDHEN and CDR2 is SYDVKM. This CDR3 contains 14 residues. This chain's CDR3 is CASLRDRANGELFF. CDR3 sequence (DNA): TGTGCCAGCCTCCGGGACAGGGCTAACGGGGAGCTGTTTTTT.

A single count supports this clone. This chain joins TRBV2 and TRBJ1-4; TRBD1 agrees at 9 bases. Germline V gene lookup returns CDR1 SNHLY and CDR2 FYNNEI. V was pared by 9 bases and J by 5 bases, with 7 bases of the junction left unmatched. The CDR3 has 14 amino acids. CDR3 coding DNA: TGTGCCAGTACCCTGACAGGGGGGAATGAAAAACTGTTTTTT. Encoded protein: CASTLTGGNEKLFF.

The chain couples TRBV18 to TRBJ2-3; 13 bases map to TRBD2. This CDR3 is 15 amino acids long. V shed 5 bases and J 6 bases; nucleotides not matched to a gene: 5. CDR1 and CDR2 from the germline V gene are KGHSH and LQKENI. CDR3 residues: CASSTTSGGQDTQYF. CDR3 nucleotides: TGTGCCAGCTCAACGACTAGCGGGGGGCAGGATACGCAGTATTTT.

This chain links TRBV2 with TRBJ1-4; D unclear. Trimming cost V 6 bases and J 6 bases, with 14 bases left between them. CDR3 length: 14 residues. Germline V gene lookup returns CDR1 SNHLY and CDR2 FYNNEI. The CDR3 loop reads CASRTGSEDEKLFF. Here the CDR3 DNA reads TGTGCCAGCAGGACGGGATCCGAAGATGAAAAACTGTTTTTT.

The chain carries TRBV6-5 and TRBJ1-1; D perhaps matches TRBD1 (5 bases). Germline-derived CDR1 and CDR2 are MNHEY and SVGAGI. The V gene lost 6 bases and the J gene lost 1 base, with 12 bases spanning the gap. The CDR3 spans 14 residues. The CDR3 reads CASRIQAGNTEAFF. CDR3 sequence (DNA): TGTGCCAGCAGGATACAGGCCGGGAACACTGAAGCTTTCTTT.

As for this clone: At one boundary the junction diverges from the germline segment, which might be a read error. The rearrangement links TRBV2 to TRBJ2-1, with 7 positions matching TRBD2. The CDR3 totals 11 residues. CDR1 and CDR2 from the germline V gene are SNHLY and FYNNEI. CDR3 region: CASSEGAGEVF. DNA of the CDR3: TGTGCCAGCAGTGAAGGCGCGGGGGAGGTCTTC. Drawing the rest from reference TRBV2 and TRBJ2-1, the complete variable domain is EPEVTQTPSHQVTQMGQEVILRCVPISNHLYFYWYRQILGQKVEFLVSFYNNEISEKSEIFDDQFSVERPDGSNFTLKIRSTKLEDSAMYFCASSEGAGEVFGPGTRLTVL.

CDR3 DNA: TGTGCCAGCAGACAAAGACTAGCGGGGGCAGAGACCCAGTACTTC. As protein: CASRQRLAGAETQYF. The J gene is TRBJ2-5, the V gene TRBV5-6; 12 bases agree with TRBD2. The germline V gene encodes CDR1 SGHDT and CDR2 YYEEEE. The CDR3 totals 15 residues. The ends lost 5 bases at V and 4 bases at J; junction bases unmatched: 6.

This chain connects TRBV19 to TRBJ2-1; TRBD2 might be the D (6 bases). Germline-derived CDR1 and CDR2 are LNHDA and SQIVND (reference sequence). This CDR3 comprises 14 residues. V gave up 4 bases and J gave up 14 bases, with 21 bases separating them. The CDR3 spells CASSSVRTTPPEFF. CDR3 coding DNA: TGTGCCAGTAGTAGTGTCCGGACTACGCCTCCTGAGTTCTTC.

The chain recombines TRBV6-5 with TRBJ1-1, with TRBD1 matching over 9 bases. Per germline, CDR1 MNHEY and CDR2 SVGAGI. The CDR3 contains 14 residues. V lost 6 bases and J lost 1; bases outside the gene matches: 3. The CDR3 DNA reads as TGTGCCAGCAGGACAGGGGGTCGGAACACTGAAGCTTTCTTT. Protein: CASRTGGRNTEAFF.

This chain links TRBV6-6 with TRBJ2-1, with 12 bases fitting TRBD2. J was trimmed by 8 bases and V by 5 bases; bases with no gene match: 10. The CDR3 covers 16 residues. Germline CDR1 and CDR2: MNHNY and SVGAGI (reference sequence). The DNA for the CDR3 is TGTGCCAGCAGTATATTCCTAGCGGGAGGGAGCCATGAGCAGTTCTTC. Residues: CASSIFLAGGSHEQFF.

The CDR3 bases are TGTGCCAGCACCAGGAGCGGGGGGGCCTCCTACGAGCAGTACTTC. The encoded protein is CASTRSGGASYEQYF. The chain couples TRBV7-2 to TRBJ2-7, with 10 nucleotides matching TRBD2. Unmatched junction bases numbered 6, after V lost 7 bases and J lost 0 bases. This CDR3 has 15 amino acids. Germline CDR1 is SGHTA and CDR2 is FQGNSA.

This chain uses TRBV29-1 with TRBJ1-4; 7 bases match TRBD1. CDR3 size: 13 residues. Germline V gene lookup returns CDR1 SQVTM and CDR2 ANQGSEA. V was pared by 7 bases and J by 8 bases, with 10 bases of the junction left unmatched. Here the CDR3 reads CSGGRQGGEKLFF. CDR3 nucleotide sequence: TGCAGCGGGGGGAGACAGGGAGGCGAAAAACTGTTTTTT.

The count of this clone is one. This rearrangement joins TRBV11-2 to TRBJ1-1; no firm D call. This CDR3 comprises 14 residues. Trimming left V 5 bases short and J 0 bases short, with 10 bases between. The germline V gene has CDR1 SGHAT and CDR2 FQNNGV. CDR3 protein: CASSVNILNTEAFF. DNA for the CDR3: TGTGCCAGCAGCGTTAACATCCTGAACACTGAAGCTTTCTTT.

V is TRBV6-5 and J is TRBJ1-3; a weak D match, TRBD1 (6 bases). V shed 5 bases and J shed 5 bases, with 13 bases lying between them. Germline CDR1 MNHEY, CDR2 SVGAGI. The CDR3 has 14 amino acids. CDR3 nucleotide sequence: TGTGCCAGCAGTAAAAGCGGACAGCGAAACACCATATATTTT. This translates into CASSKSGQRNTIYF.

The V and J genes are TRBV27 and TRBJ1-5; D possibly corresponds to TRBD1 (5 bases). The V and J ends lost 5 bases and 4 bases respectively, with 18 bases between them. The CDR3 has 16 residues. Looked up from germline, CDR1 is MNHEY and CDR2 is SMNVEV (reference sequence). The CDR3 loop is CASSGGPGPGNQPQHF. DNA for the CDR3: TGTGCCAGCAGTGGTGGCCCTGGGCCAGGGAATCAGCCCCAGCATTTT.

V usage is TRBV29-1 and J usage is TRBJ2-5, with 9 bases matching TRBD1. Germline CDR1 and CDR2: SQVTM and ANQGSEA. This CDR3 spans 11 amino acids. V was pared by 8 bases and J by 4 bases, with 2 bases of the junction left unmatched. CDR3: CSLDRGETQYF. The CDR3 DNA is TGCAGCCTGGACAGGGGAGAGACCCAGTACTTC.

CDR3 DNA: TGTGCCAGCAGTTTAGCTTTCTCTAGTATTCCCTGGGACAGGGGCATGAACACTGAAGCTTTCTTT. As protein: CASSLAFSSIPWDRGMNTEAFF. The chain has TRBV28 and TRBJ1-1; TRBD1 matches 10 bases. Germline V CDR1 and CDR2: MDHEN, SYDVKM. Trimming removed 2 bases from V and 0 bases from J; junction bases left unmatched: 21. This CDR3 comprises 22 residues.

The rearrangement joins TRBV19 to TRBJ2-3; 10 positions agree with TRBD2. This CDR3 has 16 residues. Germline V gene lookup returns CDR1 LNHDA and CDR2 SQIVND (reference sequence). The junction had 5 bases not matched to a gene; V was cut back by 5 bases and J by 0 bases. CDR3 DNA: TGTGCCAGTAGTTTCCATAGCGGGGGGAGCACAGATACGCAGTATTTT. It encodes CASSFHSGGSTDTQYF.

The genes are TRBV5-6 and TRBJ1-4; the D gene is possibly TRBD1 (6 bases). CDR3 length: 15 residues. V lost 4 bases, J lost 8 bases, and 18 bases lay in between. Germline V gives CDR1 SGHDT, CDR2 YYEEEE. CDR3 sequence: CASSEVGAGEEKLFF. The CDR3 coding sequence is TGTGCCAGCAGCGAGGTGGGCGCAGGGGAGGAAAAACTGTTTTTT. The entire variable domain, with the rest obtained from reference TRBV5-6 and TRBJ1-4, is as follows: DAGVTQSPTHLIKTRGQQVTLRCSPKSGHDTVSWYQQALGQGPQFIFQYYEEEERQRGNFPDRFSGHQFPNYSSELNVNALLLGDSALYLCASSEVGAGEEKLFFGSGTQLSVL.

The chain links TRBV24-1 to TRBJ2-5; the D gene is possibly TRBD1 (6 bases). V was clipped by 7 bases and J by 1 base, with 21 bases between them. Germline V gives CDR1 KGHDR, CDR2 SFDVKD. The CDR3 sequence is 17 residues long. This chain's CDR3 is CATSEQQGINLQETQYF. Here the CDR3 DNA reads TGTGCCACCAGCGAACAACAGGGCATCAACCTCCAAGAGACCCAGTACTTC.

The chain recombines TRBV9 with TRBJ1-1; no definite D call. From germline, CDR1 is SGDLS and CDR2 YYNGEE. The CDR3 is made up of 15 amino acids. The V end lost 0 bases, the J end lost 1 base, and 10 bases lay between the germline ends. The CDR3 loop is CASSVAPGENTEAFF. DNA for the CDR3: TGTGCCAGCAGCGTAGCCCCCGGGGAGAACACTGAAGCTTTCTTT. Drawing the rest from reference TRBV9 and TRBJ1-1, the complete variable domain is DSGVTQTPKHLITATGQRVTLRCSPRSGDLSVYWYQQSLDQGLQFLIQYYNGEERAKGNILERFSAQQFPDLHSELNLSSLELGDSALYFCASSVAPGENTEAFFGQGTRLTVV.

The V gene is TRBV29-1, the J gene TRBJ2-3; TRBD2 matches at 13 bases. This CDR3 has 15 amino acids. With 6 bases clipped from V and 4 bases from J, the junction kept 7 bases outside the gene matches. Germline V lookup: CDR1 SQVTM, CDR2 ANQGSEA. Here the CDR3 DNA reads TGCAGCGTCGGGACTAGCGGGAATGTTGCAGATACGCAGTATTTT. Its protein is CSVGTSGNVADTQYF.

The chain recombines TRBV3-1 (or the pseudogene TRBV3-2) with TRBJ2-5; 7 nucleotides agree with TRBD2. Germline trimming cut 1 base from V and 6 bases from J; bases unmatched to any gene: 5. Germline-derived CDR1 and CDR2 are LGHDT and YNNKEL (reference sequence). This CDR3 has 14 amino acids. Here the CDR3 DNA reads TGTGCCAGCAGCCAAGGCCGCGGGAGAAAGACCCAGTACTTC. It translates to CASSQGRGRKTQYF.